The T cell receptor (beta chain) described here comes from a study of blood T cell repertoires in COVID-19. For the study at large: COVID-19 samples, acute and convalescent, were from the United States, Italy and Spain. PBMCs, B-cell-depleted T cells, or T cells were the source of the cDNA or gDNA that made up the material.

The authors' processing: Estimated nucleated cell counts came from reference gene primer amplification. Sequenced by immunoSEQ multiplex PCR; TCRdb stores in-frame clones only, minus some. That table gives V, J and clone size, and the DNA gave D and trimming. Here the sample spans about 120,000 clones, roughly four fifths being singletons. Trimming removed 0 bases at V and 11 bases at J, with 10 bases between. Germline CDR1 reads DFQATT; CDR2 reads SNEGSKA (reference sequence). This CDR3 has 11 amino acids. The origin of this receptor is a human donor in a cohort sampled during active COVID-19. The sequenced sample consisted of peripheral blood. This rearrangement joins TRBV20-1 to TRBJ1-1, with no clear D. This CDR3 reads CSARDHPEAFF. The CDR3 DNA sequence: TGCAGTGCTAGAGATCATCCCGAGGCTTTCTTT.